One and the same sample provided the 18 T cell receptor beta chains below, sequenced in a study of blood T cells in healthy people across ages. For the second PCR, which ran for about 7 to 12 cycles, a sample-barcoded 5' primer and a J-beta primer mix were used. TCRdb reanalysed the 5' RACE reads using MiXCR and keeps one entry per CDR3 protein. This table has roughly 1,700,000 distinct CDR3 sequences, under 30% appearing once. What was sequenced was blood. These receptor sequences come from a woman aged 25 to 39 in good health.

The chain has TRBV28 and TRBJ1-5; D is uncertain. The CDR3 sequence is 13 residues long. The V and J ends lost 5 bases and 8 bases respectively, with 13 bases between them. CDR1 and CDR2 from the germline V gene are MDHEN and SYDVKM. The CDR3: CASSEKTLKPQHF. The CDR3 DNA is TGTGCCAGCAGTGAGAAGACTTTAAAGCCCCAGCATTTT.

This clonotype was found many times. DNA of the CDR3: TGTGCCAGCAGTTCTGCTTACCGGGTCGCCTACAATGAGCAGTTCTTC. This sequence encodes CASSSAYRVAYNEQFF. This chain joins TRBV28 and TRBJ2-1, with D hard to call. Trimming stripped 4 bases from V and 2 bases from J, with 15 bases between. This CDR3 has 16 amino acids. Germline CDR1 reads MDHEN; CDR2 reads SYDVKM.

CDR3 protein: CATRIAGGGNQPQHF. The CDR3 coding sequence is TGTGCCACCAGGATCGCGGGTGGGGGCAATCAGCCCCAGCATTTT. The chain joins TRBV15 to TRBJ1-5, with no clear D. The germline V gene has CDR1 LNHNV and CDR2 YYDKDF (reference sequence). The CDR3 consists of 15 residues. The germline V and J ends were trimmed by 6 bases and 2 bases, with 14 bases remaining between them.

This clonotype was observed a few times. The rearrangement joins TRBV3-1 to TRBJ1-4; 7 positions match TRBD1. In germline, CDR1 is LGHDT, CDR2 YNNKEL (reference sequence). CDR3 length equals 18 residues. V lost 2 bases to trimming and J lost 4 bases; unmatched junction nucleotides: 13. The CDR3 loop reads CASSQSHRGRGINEKLFF. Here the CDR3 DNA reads TGTGCCAGCAGCCAATCTCACAGGGGCCGGGGGATTAATGAAAAACTGTTTTTT.

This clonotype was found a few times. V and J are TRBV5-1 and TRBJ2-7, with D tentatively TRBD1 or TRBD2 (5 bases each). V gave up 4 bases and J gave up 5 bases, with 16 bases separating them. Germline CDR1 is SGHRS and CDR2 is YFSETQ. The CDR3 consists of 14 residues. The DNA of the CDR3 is TGCGCCAGCAGCGCGGTAGGGGACCCCGACGAGCAGTACTTC. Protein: CASSAVGDPDEQYF.

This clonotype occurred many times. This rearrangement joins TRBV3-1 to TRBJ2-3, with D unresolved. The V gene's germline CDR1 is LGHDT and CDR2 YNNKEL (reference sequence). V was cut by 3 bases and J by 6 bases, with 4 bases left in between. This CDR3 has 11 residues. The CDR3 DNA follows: TGTGCCAGCAGCCAGCTCGATACGCAGTATTTT. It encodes CASSQLDTQYF.

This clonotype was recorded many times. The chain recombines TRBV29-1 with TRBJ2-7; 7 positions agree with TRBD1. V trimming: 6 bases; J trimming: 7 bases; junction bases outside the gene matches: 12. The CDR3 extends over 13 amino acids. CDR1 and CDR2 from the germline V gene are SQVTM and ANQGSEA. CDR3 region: CSVASTGMREQYF. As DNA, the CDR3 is TGCAGCGTCGCCTCGACAGGGATGAGGGAGCAGTACTTC.

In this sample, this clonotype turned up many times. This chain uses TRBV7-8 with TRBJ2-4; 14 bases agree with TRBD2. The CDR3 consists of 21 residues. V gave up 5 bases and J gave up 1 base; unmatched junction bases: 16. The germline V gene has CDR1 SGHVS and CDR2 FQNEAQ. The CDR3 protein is CASSPTYPGLAGDVAKNIQYF. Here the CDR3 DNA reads TGTGCCAGCAGCCCTACTTATCCGGGACTAGCGGGAGATGTGGCCAAAAACATTCAGTACTTC.

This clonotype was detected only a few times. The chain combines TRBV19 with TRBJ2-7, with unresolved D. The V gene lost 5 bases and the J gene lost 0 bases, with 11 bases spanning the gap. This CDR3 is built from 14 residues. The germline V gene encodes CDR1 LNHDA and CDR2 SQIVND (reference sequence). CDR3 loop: CASSAAASSYEQYF. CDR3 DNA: TGTGCCAGTAGTGCCGCTGCGTCCTCCTACGAGCAGTACTTC.

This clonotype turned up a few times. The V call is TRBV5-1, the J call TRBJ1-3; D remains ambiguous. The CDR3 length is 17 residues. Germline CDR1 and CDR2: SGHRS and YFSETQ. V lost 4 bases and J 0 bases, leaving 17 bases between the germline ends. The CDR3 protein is CASSLTIGVFSGNTIYF. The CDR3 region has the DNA TGCGCCAGCAGCCTTACAATCGGGGTCTTCTCTGGAAACACCATATATTTT.

CDR3 sequence reads: CASNLGRSQETQYF. CDR3 in DNA: TGCGCCAGCAACCTCGGGCGGTCTCAAGAGACCCAGTACTTC. The V and J genes are TRBV5-1 and TRBJ2-5; no clear D gene. Germline assignment: CDR1 SGHRS and CDR2 YFSETQ. This CDR3 is 14 amino acids long. Deletions cut 6 bases from V and 2 bases from J, with 14 bases between.

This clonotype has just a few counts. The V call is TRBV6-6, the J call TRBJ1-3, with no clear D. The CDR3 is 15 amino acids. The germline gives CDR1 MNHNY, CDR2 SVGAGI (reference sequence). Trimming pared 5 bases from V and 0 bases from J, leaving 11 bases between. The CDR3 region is CASSPADTSGNTIYF. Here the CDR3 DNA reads TGTGCCAGCAGTCCGGCAGATACCTCTGGAAACACCATATATTTT.

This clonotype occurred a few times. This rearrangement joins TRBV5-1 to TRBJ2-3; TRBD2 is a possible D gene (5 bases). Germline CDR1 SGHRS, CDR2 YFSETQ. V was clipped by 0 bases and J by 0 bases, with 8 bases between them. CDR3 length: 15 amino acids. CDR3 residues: CASSLADYSTDTQYF. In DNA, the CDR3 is TGCGCCAGCAGCTTGGCCGACTACAGCACAGATACGCAGTATTTT.

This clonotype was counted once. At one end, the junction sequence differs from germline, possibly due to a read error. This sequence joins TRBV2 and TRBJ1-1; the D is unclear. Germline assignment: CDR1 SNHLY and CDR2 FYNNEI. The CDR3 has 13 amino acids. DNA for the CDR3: TGTGCCAGCAGGAGACGGAAGAACACTGAAACTTTCTTT. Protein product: CASRRRKNTETFF.

The CDR3 here is CASSDLPGNEQFF. The DNA for the CDR3 is TGTGCCAGCAGTGATCTACCCGGGAATGAGCAGTTCTTC. J is TRBJ2-1 and V is TRBV12-3 or TRBV12-4; D gene uncertain. The CDR3 spans 13 residues. V was trimmed by 5 bases and J by 7 bases, leaving 12 bases between them.

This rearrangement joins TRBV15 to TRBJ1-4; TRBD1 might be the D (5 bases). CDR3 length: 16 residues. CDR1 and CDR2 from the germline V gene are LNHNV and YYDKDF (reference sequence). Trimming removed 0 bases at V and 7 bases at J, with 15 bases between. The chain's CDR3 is CATSRDRQWGGEKLFF. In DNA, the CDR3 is TGTGCCACCAGCAGAGATAGACAGTGGGGTGGTGAAAAACTGTTTTTT.

For the CDR3, the DNA is TGCAGCGGGGGACATACTAACTATGGCTACACCTTC. Translated: CSGGHTNYGYTF. This sequence joins TRBV29-1 and TRBJ1-2, with a possible D match to TRBD1 (6 bases). With 7 bases removed from V and 0 bases from J, the gap between germline ends came to 9 bases. Germline loops: CDR1 SQVTM, CDR2 ANQGSEA. The CDR3 is 12 amino acids.

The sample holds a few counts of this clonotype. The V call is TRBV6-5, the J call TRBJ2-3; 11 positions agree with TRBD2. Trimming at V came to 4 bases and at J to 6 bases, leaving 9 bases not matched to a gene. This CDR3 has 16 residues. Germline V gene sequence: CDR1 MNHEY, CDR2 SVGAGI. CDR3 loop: CASSSISGGAGDTQYF. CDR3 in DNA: TGTGCCAGCAGTTCTATTAGCGGGGGGGCAGGGGATACGCAGTATTTT.